This T cell receptor beta chain was sequenced during a study of T cells in localized non-small cell lung cancer. The study, taken as a whole, reports: Elevated circulating T cell density in blood was associated with longer overall survival.

CDR3 length: 13 residues. Trimming took 1 base from V and 4 from J, leaving 6 bases between them. Germline CDR1 is MNHNS and CDR2 is SASEGT. Clones were sequenced by immunoSEQ multiplex PCR, and TCRdb holds only the in-frame ones, with some missing. Among 25,000 to 30,000 clones listed, 65% to 85% were seen once. As to this clone: Its cognate antigen is unknown.

This chain connects TRBV6-1 to TRBJ2-3, with TRBD2 as a possible D gene (6 bases). The source of this sequence is a man between 35 and 75 years old with stage III lung adenocarcinoma. The source material was peripheral blood mononuclear cells, sampled before any cancer treatment. In DNA, the CDR3 is TGTGCCAGCAGTGAAGAGCGGGCAGATACGCAGTATTTT. Amino acids: CASSEERADTQYF.